The 17 T cell receptor beta chains below come from one sample, sequenced in a study of blood T cell repertoires in COVID-19. Clones were sequenced by immunoSEQ multiplex PCR, and TCRdb holds only the in-frame ones, with some missing. The data contain approximately 200,000 clones, approximately 78% of them singletons. Sequenced input: PBMCs or T cells enriched from blood (not recorded which). The receptors here all came from a man aged 35 to 55 who had recovered from COVID-19.

The chain is built from TRBV7-3 and TRBJ1-1; the D gene is possibly TRBD1 (5 bases). The germline V gene has CDR1 SGHTA and CDR2 FQGTGA. The V end was cut by 1 base, the J end by 6 bases, with 12 bases between. CDR3 size: 14 residues. In DNA form, the CDR3 reads TGTGCCAGCAGCTTAAGTCGGACGGGGGCTGAAGCTTTCTTT. This gives the protein CASSLSRTGAEAFF.

J is TRBJ2-5 and V is TRBV5-1, with D possibly being TRBD2 (6 bases). V lost 0 bases and J lost 2, with 11 bases in between. CDR3 size: 15 residues. Germline V CDR1 and CDR2: SGHRS, YFSETQ. The CDR3 protein is CASSLEPGRQETQYF. The DNA of the CDR3 is TGCGCCAGCAGCTTGGAGCCGGGGAGGCAAGAGACCCAGTACTTC.

This chain joins TRBV24-1 and TRBJ2-3; possibly TRBD2 for D (5 bases). Germline assignment: CDR1 KGHDR and CDR2 SFDVKD. This CDR3 has 13 residues. Trimming cost V 9 bases and J 1 base, with 10 bases left between them. DNA for the CDR3: TGTGCCACCTCTAGCTCAGGCACAGATACGCAGTATTTT. Protein: CATSSSGTDTQYF.

This clone was found once. In DNA form, the CDR3 reads TGTGCCAGCTCACCACCGCCTGATAGGGGGCCAACCTACGAGCAGTACTTC. Translation gives CASSPPPDRGPTYEQYF. The chain links TRBV18 to TRBJ2-7; 7 nucleotides agree with TRBD1. Losses at the gene ends were 0 bases for V and 2 bases for J; bases not matched to a gene: 10. CDR3 length: 17 amino acids. Germline CDR1 and CDR2: KGHSH and LQKENI.

The chain recombines TRBV24-1 with TRBJ2-3; 11 bases align to TRBD1. V lost 1 base and J lost 3; bases outside the gene matches: 5. This CDR3 contains 17 residues. Germline values: CDR1 KGHDR, CDR2 SFDVKD. CDR3 bases: TGTGCCACCAGTGATTTCGGGACAGGGGGATGGACAGATACGCAGTATTTT. Its protein product is CATSDFGTGGWTDTQYF.

The chain has TRBV11-2 and TRBJ1-1, with TRBD1 identical over 9 bases. Germline trimming cut 5 bases from V and 5 bases from J; bases unmatched to any gene: 9. The germline gives CDR1 SGHAT, CDR2 FQNNGV. CDR3 length: 15 amino acids. In DNA form, the CDR3 reads TGTGCCAGCAGCACTCACAGGGGGCGGGGGACTGAAGCTTTCTTT. It translates to CASSTHRGRGTEAFF.

The CDR3 reads CATMGRLNQPQHF. The DNA of the CDR3 is TGTGCCACCATGGGCAGACTAAATCAGCCCCAGCATTTT. The chain links TRBV15 to TRBJ1-5; no clear D gene. V lost 7 bases to trimming and J lost 4 bases, with 11 bases between them. Germline CDR1 is LNHNV and CDR2 is YYDKDF (reference sequence). The CDR3 extends over 13 amino acids.

This clone occurred a few times. V usage is TRBV12-5 and J usage is TRBJ1-1; D unclear. From germline, CDR1 is LGHNT and CDR2 FRNRAP. V shed 1 base and J shed 5 bases, with 5 bases lying between them. The CDR3 runs 12 residues. The CDR3 here is CASGLGQTEAFF. As DNA, the CDR3 is TGTGCTAGTGGTTTGGGGCAGACTGAAGCTTTCTTT.

The chain couples TRBV5-1 to TRBJ2-1; perhaps TRBD2 as D (5 bases). Trimming pared 6 bases from V and 4 bases from J, leaving 17 bases between. The CDR3 loop spans 15 amino acids. Per germline, CDR1 SGHRS and CDR2 YFSETQ. The CDR3 protein is CASKTGTPLYNEQFF. The CDR3 DNA reads as TGCGCCAGCAAGACGGGAACCCCTCTATACAATGAGCAGTTCTTC.

This chain links TRBV3-1 (or the pseudogene TRBV3-2) with TRBJ1-2; D may be TRBD1 (6 bases). The CDR3 runs to 12 residues. The V gene's germline CDR1 is LGHDT and CDR2 YNNKEL (reference sequence). The V end lost 1 base, the J end lost 8 bases, and 8 bases lay between the germline ends. CDR3 nucleotides: TGTGCCAGCAGCCAAGTTGACAGGGGCTACACCTTC. As protein: CASSQVDRGYTF.

The gene calls are TRBV3-1 (or the pseudogene TRBV3-2) and TRBJ1-2; D is unclear. In germline, CDR1 is LGHDT, CDR2 YNNKEL (reference sequence). V was shortened by 4 bases and J by 2 bases, with 11 bases between the two germline ends. CDR3 length: 14 amino acids. The CDR3 bases are TGTGCCAGCAGCCCACAGATTTCCAACTATGGCTACACCTTC. Translation: CASSPQISNYGYTF.

CDR3 region: CASSPAVSENIQYF. The CDR3 DNA is TGTGCCAGCAGCCCGGCGGTGTCAGAAAACATTCAGTACTTC. The V and J genes are TRBV9 and TRBJ2-4; D is ambiguous. V lost 4 bases to trimming and J lost 5 bases, with 13 bases between them. The CDR3 runs 14 residues. Germline lookup yields CDR1 SGDLS and CDR2 YYNGEE.

Only one count was recorded for this clone. The genes are TRBV2 and TRBJ1-6, with D possibly matching TRBD1 (6 bases). CDR1 is SNHLY and CDR2 is FYNNEI in the germline V gene. With 6 bases removed from V and 0 bases from J, the gap between germline ends came to 12 bases. The CDR3 covers 16 residues. The CDR3 nucleotides read TGTGCCAGCAGGGGGGCTTCGAGCTCCTATAATTCACCCCTCCACTTT. As protein: CASRGASSSYNSPLHF.

The chain uses TRBV5-1 and TRBJ2-7; tentative D call: TRBD2 (6 bases). The length of the CDR3 is 16 residues. Between the trimmed V and J ends, which lost 0 bases and 0 bases, there was a span of 13 bases. CDR1 and CDR2 (germline): SGHRS, YFSETQ. CDR3 in amino acids: CASSLGTTGSSYEQYF. Written as DNA, the CDR3 is TGCGCCAGCAGCTTGGGGACTACCGGGTCCTCCTACGAGCAGTACTTC.

The chain links TRBV12-5 to TRBJ1-1; weak D call: TRBD1 (5 bases). V lost 4 bases to trimming and J lost 1 base, with 10 bases between them. Germline V CDR1 and CDR2: LGHNT, FRNRAP. The CDR3 sequence is 14 residues long. The CDR3 spells CASGSNTGNTEAFF. The CDR3 DNA reads as TGTGCTAGTGGTTCAAACACAGGGAACACTGAAGCTTTCTTT.

The J gene is TRBJ2-2, the V gene TRBV19; TRBD2 matches 7 bases. Germline V lookup: CDR1 LNHDA, CDR2 SQIVND (reference sequence). This CDR3 has 15 amino acids. The junction had 3 bases not matched to a gene; V was cut back by 2 bases and J by 3 bases. The CDR3 DNA reads as TGTGCCAGTAGTATATTGGGAGGGGACACCGGGGAGCTGTTTTTT. Translating it yields CASSILGGDTGELFF. The complete variable domain, with remaining parts taken from reference TRBV19 and TRBJ2-2, reads DGGITQSPKYLFRKEGQNVTLSCEQNLNHDAMYWYRQDPGQGLRLIYYSQIVNDFQKGDIAEGYSVSREKKESFPLTVTSAQKNPTAFYLCASSILGGDTGELFFGEGSRLTVL.

The chain is built from TRBV7-6 and TRBJ1-5, with unresolved D. Trimming stripped 2 bases from V and 12 bases from J, with 20 bases between. Germline CDR1 SGHVS, CDR2 FNYEAQ. CDR3 length equals 15 residues. DNA of the CDR3: TGTGCCAGCAGCTTATCAGTTGGGCCGAGACAACTCCAGCATTTT. It translates to CASSLSVGPRQLQHF.